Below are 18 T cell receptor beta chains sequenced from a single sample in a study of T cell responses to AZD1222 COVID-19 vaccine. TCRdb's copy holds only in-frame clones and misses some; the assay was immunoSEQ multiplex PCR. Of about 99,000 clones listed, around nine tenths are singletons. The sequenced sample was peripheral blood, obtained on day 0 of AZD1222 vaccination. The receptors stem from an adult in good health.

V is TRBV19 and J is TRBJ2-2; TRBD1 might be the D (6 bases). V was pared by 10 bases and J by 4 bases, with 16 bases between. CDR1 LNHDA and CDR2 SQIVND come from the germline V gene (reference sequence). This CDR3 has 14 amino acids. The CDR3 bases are TGTGCCATGAAAGGGGGTAGTGGCACCGGGGAGCTGTTTTTT. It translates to CAMKGGSGTGELFF.

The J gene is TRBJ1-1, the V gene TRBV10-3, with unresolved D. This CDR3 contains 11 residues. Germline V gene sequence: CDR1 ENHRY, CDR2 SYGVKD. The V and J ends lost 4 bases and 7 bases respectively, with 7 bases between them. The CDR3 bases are TGTGCCATCAGTGCGGGAGGTGAAGCTTTCTTT. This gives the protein CAISAGGEAFF.

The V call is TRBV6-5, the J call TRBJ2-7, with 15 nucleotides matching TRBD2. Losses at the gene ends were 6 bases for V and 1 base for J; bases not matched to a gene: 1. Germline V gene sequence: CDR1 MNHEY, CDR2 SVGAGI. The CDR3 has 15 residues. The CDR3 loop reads CASRGLAGGSYEQYF. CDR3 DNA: TGTGCCAGCAGGGGACTAGCGGGGGGTTCCTACGAGCAGTACTTC.

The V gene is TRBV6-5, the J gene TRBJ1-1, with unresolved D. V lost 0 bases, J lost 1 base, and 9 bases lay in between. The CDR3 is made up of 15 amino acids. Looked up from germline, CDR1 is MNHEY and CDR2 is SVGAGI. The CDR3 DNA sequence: TGTGCCAGCAGTTACTCCTCGAACAGGAACACTGAAGCTTTCTTT. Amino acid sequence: CASSYSSNRNTEAFF.

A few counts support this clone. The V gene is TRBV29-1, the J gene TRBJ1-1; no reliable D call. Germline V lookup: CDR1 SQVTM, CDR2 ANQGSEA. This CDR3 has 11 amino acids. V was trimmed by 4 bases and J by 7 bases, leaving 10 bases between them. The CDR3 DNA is TGCAGCGTTGTATGGTATAGTGAAGCTTTCTTT. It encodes CSVVWYSEAFF. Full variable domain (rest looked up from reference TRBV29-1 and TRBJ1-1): SAVISQKPSRDICQRGTSLTIQCQVDSQVTMMFWYRQQPGQSLTLIATANQGSEATYESGFVIDKFPISRPNLTFSTLTVSNMSPEDSSIYLCSVVWYSEAFFGQGTRLTVV.

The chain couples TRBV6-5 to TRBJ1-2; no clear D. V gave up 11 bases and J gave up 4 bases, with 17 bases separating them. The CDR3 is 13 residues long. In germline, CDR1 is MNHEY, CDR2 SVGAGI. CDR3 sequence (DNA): TGTGCCTGCTTAGGTGGGCAGGCCTATGGCTACACCTTC. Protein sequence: CACLGGQAYGYTF.

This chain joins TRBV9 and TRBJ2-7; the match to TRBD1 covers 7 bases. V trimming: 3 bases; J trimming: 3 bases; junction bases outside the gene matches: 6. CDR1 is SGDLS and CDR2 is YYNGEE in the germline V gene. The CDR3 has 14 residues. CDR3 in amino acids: CASSGRDRFYEQYF. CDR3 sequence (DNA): TGTGCCAGCAGCGGCCGGGACAGATTCTACGAGCAGTACTTC.

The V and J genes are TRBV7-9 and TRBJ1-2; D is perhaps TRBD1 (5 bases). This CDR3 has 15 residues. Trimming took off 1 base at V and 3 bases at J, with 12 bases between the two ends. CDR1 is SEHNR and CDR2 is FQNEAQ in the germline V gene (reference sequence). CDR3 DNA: TGTGCCAGCAGCTTAGAGGCAGGGAAAGACTATGGCTACACCTTC. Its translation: CASSLEAGKDYGYTF.

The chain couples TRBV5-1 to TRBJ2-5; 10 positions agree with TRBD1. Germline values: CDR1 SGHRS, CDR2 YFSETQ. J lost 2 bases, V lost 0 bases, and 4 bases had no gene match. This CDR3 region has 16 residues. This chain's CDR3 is CASSLVGTGDQETQYF. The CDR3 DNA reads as TGCGCCAGCAGCTTGGTCGGGACAGGGGATCAAGAGACCCAGTACTTC.

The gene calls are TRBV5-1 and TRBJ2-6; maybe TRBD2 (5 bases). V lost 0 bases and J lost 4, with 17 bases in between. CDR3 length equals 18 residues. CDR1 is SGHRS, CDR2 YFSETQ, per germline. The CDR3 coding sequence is TGCGCCAGCAGCTTGGGGTTTACCTGGAGGTCGGGGGCCAACGTCCTGACTTTC. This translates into CASSLGFTWRSGANVLTF. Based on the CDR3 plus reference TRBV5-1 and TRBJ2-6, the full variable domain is KAGVTQTPRYLIKTRGQQVTLSCSPISGHRSVSWYQQTPGQGLQFLFEYFSETQRNKGNFPGRFSGRQFSNSRSEMNVSTLELGDSALYLCASSLGFTWRSGANVLTFGAGSRLTVL.

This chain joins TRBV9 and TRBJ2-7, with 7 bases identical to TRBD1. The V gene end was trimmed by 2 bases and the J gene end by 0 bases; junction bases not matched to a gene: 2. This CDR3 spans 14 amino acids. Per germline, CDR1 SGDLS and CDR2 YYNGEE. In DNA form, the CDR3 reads TGTGCCAGCAGCGTGACAGGGAACTCCTACGAGCAGTACTTC. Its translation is CASSVTGNSYEQYF.

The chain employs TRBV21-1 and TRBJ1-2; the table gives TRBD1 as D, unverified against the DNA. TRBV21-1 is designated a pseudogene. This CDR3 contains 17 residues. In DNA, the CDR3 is TGTGCCAGCAGCAAAGCGTTAACAGGGGGCAGAAACTATGGCTACACCTTC. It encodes CASSKALTGGRNYGYTF.

The CDR3: CASSPPGGLPSPYEQYF. The DNA for the CDR3 is TGTGCCAGCAGCCCACCGGGGGGATTACCTTCCCCCTACGAGCAGTACTTC. The chain combines TRBV5-6 with TRBJ2-7; 7 bases agree with TRBD2. The J segment lost 2 bases and the V segment lost 4 bases, leaving 15 bases of the junction unmatched. Germline lookup yields CDR1 SGHDT and CDR2 YYEEEE. The CDR3 length is 17 residues.

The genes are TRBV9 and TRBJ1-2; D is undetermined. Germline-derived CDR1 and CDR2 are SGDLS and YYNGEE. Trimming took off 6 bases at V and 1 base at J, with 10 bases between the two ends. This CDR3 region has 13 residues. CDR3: CASTVGNNYGYTF. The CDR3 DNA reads TGTGCCAGCACGGTGGGGAATAACTATGGCTACACCTTC.

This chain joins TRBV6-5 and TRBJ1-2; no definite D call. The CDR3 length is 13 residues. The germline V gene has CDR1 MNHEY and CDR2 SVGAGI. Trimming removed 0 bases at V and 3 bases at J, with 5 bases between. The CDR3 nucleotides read TGTGCCAGCAGTTACTCAGCGGACTATGGCTACACCTTC. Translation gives CASSYSADYGYTF.

Here the CDR3 reads CASSTGVRGSGNQPQHF. The CDR3 nucleotides are TGCGCCAGCAGCACTGGGGTGAGGGGGTCGGGCAATCAGCCCCAGCATTTT. J is TRBJ1-5 and V is TRBV4-1; D possibly corresponds to TRBD1 (6 bases). The CDR3 sequence is 17 residues long. Trimming shortened V by 5 bases and J by 2 bases, and 19 bases separated the two germline ends. Germline V gives CDR1 MGHRA, CDR2 YSYEKL.

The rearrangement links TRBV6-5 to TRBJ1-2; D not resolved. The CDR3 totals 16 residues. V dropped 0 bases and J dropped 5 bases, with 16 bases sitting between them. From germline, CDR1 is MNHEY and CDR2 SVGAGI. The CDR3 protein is CASSYSGQAPPYGYTF. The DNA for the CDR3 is TGTGCCAGCAGTTACTCCGGGCAGGCTCCCCCTTATGGCTACACCTTC.

CDR3 sequence reads: CASNRGGSYEQYF. The CDR3, as DNA: TGTGCCAGCAATCGGGGTGGGTCCTACGAGCAGTACTTC. V is TRBV2 and J is TRBJ2-7; D may be TRBD2 (5 bases). In germline, CDR1 is SNHLY, CDR2 FYNNEI. The CDR3 spans 13 residues. Trimming removed 7 bases at V and 1 base at J, with 11 bases between.